This is a list of T cell receptor beta chains from one sample in a study of T cell repertoires in cytomegalovirus infection. Which antigens these TCRs recognize remains unknown. From the reads, TCRdb called clonotypes with MiXCR, one entry per CDR3 protein. There are over 120,000 distinct CDR3 sequences in the sample; 32% occur only once, and around half lies in the top ten. Sequencing was performed on CD8+ T cells from cultured PBMCs, taken from culture after CMV antigen stimulation. These receptor sequences come from a human donor in good health (CMV status not recorded). Some clones in this sample may be carry-over from other donors' samples. Each CDR3 is given with its conserved first and last residue. The order of the fields is V gene, D gene, clone size, J gene, CDR3 DNA, CDR3 protein. A D gene is named only where the DNA matches it firmly. The size of a clone is reported for some rows only, either as once, few or many, or as a class for expanded clones.

V gene: TRBV10-3
D gene: .
clone size: few
J gene: TRBJ1-1
CDR3 DNA: TGTGCCATCAGTGAAGGGGGTATGAACACTGAAGCTTTCTTT
CDR3 protein: CAISEGGMNTEAFF

V gene: TRBV20-1
D gene: .
clone size: many
J gene: TRBJ2-4
CDR3 DNA: TGCAGTGCTAGAGATTGGGCCGAAGCATCCAAAAACATTCAGTACTTC
CDR3 protein: CSARDWAEASKNIQYF

V gene: TRBV3-1
D gene: TRBD1
clone size: many
J gene: TRBJ2-1
CDR3 DNA: TGTGCCAGCAGCCACCTCGACAGGGGGCTTGGCGATGAGCAGTTCTTC
CDR3 protein: CASSHLDRGLGDEQFF

V gene: TRBV7-2
D gene: .
clone size: .
J gene: TRBJ1-3
CDR3 DNA: TGTGCCAGCAGCCCGCAGACGGGGAAGGGATCTGGAAACACCATATATTTT
CDR3 protein: CASSPQTGKGSGNTIYF

V gene: TRBV19
D gene: .
clone size: .
J gene: TRBJ2-1
CDR3 DNA: TGTGCCAGTAGTATAGGTTACAATGAGCAGTTCTTC
CDR3 protein: CASSIGYNEQFF

V gene: TRBV20-1
D gene: .
clone size: .
J gene: TRBJ2-5
CDR3 DNA: TGCAGTGCTAGAGATCTGAGGGGGTTAGGGGAGACCCAGTACTTC
CDR3 protein: CSARDLRGLGETQYF

V gene: TRBV27
D gene: TRBD1
clone size: .
J gene: TRBJ2-2
CDR3 DNA: TGTGCCAGCAGTTCGGGACAGCTATACACCGGGGAGCTGTTTTTT
CDR3 protein: CASSSGQLYTGELFF

V gene: TRBV4-1
D gene: .
clone size: few
J gene: TRBJ1-4
CDR3 DNA: TGCGCCAGCAGCCAAGTATCCGTCATTGTTGAAAAACTGTTTTTT
CDR3 protein: CASSQVSVIVEKLFF

V gene: TRBV20-1
D gene: .
clone size: .
J gene: TRBJ2-1
CDR3 DNA: TGCAGTGCTAATGGGCTAGCCGCTGAGCAGTTCTTC
CDR3 protein: CSANGLAAEQFF

V gene: TRBV5-5
D gene: .
clone size: .
J gene: TRBJ1-5
CDR3 DNA: TGTGCCAGCAGCTTGACGGGGGAGGTTGGCAATCAGCCCCAGCATTTT
CDR3 protein: CASSLTGEVGNQPQHF

V gene: TRBV7-9
D gene: .
clone size: .
J gene: TRBJ1-1
CDR3 DNA: TGTGCCAGCAGCCGTGGGTGGGAACAGGGACTTACTGACACTGAAGCTTTCTTT
CDR3 protein: CASSRGWEQGLTDTEAFF

V gene: TRBV6-4
D gene: .
clone size: once
J gene: TRBJ2-3
CDR3 DNA: TGTGCCAGCAGTGCCACTAGGAAAACCACAGATACGCAGTATTTT
CDR3 protein: CASSATRKTTDTQYF

V gene: TRBV7-9
D gene: TRBD1
clone size: .
J gene: TRBJ2-7
CDR3 DNA: TGTGCCAGCAGCCCCCTGGGACAGGGGGTCTACGAGCAGTACTTC
CDR3 protein: CASSPLGQGVYEQYF